These 15 T cell receptor beta chains share one sample of origin, sequenced in a study of T cell responses to AZD1222 COVID-19 vaccine. The repertoire was sequenced with immunoSEQ multiplex PCR; TCRdb's copy has only in-frame clones and lacks some. The sample includes some 150,000 clones, roughly nine tenths of them seen just once. Material: peripheral blood, obtained on day 0 of AZD1222 vaccination. All receptors derive from an adult in good health.

The chain is built from TRBV9 and TRBJ2-1; no definite D call. Germline V gene data show CDR1 as SGDLS and CDR2 as YYNGEE. V shed 0 bases and J shed 10 bases, with 8 bases lying between them. The CDR3 length is 12 residues. DNA for the CDR3: TGTGCCAGCAGCGTAGGGGCCGCCGAGCAGTTCTTC. Amino acids: CASSVGAAEQFF.

The gene calls are TRBV19 and TRBJ2-1, with D perhaps matching TRBD2 (6 bases). The CDR3 loop spans 13 amino acids. The V and J ends lost 7 bases and 6 bases respectively, with 13 bases between them. Germline CDR1 LNHDA, CDR2 SQIVND (reference sequence). The CDR3 sequence: CASTGTWRNEQFF. The CDR3 coding sequence is TGTGCCAGTACCGGGACTTGGCGCAATGAGCAGTTCTTC.

The chain joins TRBV24-1 to TRBJ2-1; perhaps TRBD1 as D (6 bases). Trimming took off 1 base at V and 4 bases at J, with 25 bases between the two ends. The germline V gene has CDR1 KGHDR and CDR2 SFDVKD. The CDR3 is 20 amino acids. The CDR3 region is CATSDFTRGSGSTPYNEQFF. For the CDR3, the DNA is TGTGCCACCAGTGATTTTACGAGGGGGTCGGGCAGCACCCCATACAATGAGCAGTTCTTC.

This clone was observed a few times. The CDR3 coding sequence is TGTGCCAGCAGTCCTCCGGGCTACACCTTC. Translation: CASSPPGYTF. The chain recombines TRBV2 with TRBJ1-2; no definite D call. Germline V lookup: CDR1 SNHLY, CDR2 FYNNEI. The CDR3 loop spans 10 amino acids. With 5 bases removed from V and 8 bases from J, the gap between germline ends came to 6 bases.

The V and J genes are TRBV12-3 or TRBV12-4 and TRBJ2-7; D remains unclear. V dropped 5 bases and J dropped 2 bases, with 7 bases sitting between them. This CDR3 is 12 amino acids long. CDR3 loop: CASSPAPYEQYF. The CDR3 DNA sequence: TGTGCCAGCAGTCCCGCCCCCTACGAGCAGTACTTC.

The chain combines TRBV6-5 with TRBJ1-2; no clear D. V gave up 6 bases and J gave up 4 bases, with 18 bases separating them. Per germline, CDR1 MNHEY and CDR2 SVGAGI. The CDR3 consists of 15 residues. The CDR3 is CASSSGRTLGYGYTF. CDR3 in DNA: TGTGCCAGCAGCTCAGGACGGACCTTGGGCTATGGCTACACCTTC.

V usage is TRBV29-1 and J usage is TRBJ1-1; perhaps TRBD1 as D (6 bases). V shed 1 base and J shed 0 bases, with 9 bases lying between them. CDR3 length: 14 residues. CDR1 and CDR2 (germline): SQVTM, ANQGSEA. CDR3 nucleotide sequence: TGCAGCGTTGAAGGGGCAGGGGTGAACACTGAAGCTTTCTTT. It specifies CSVEGAGVNTEAFF.

The rearrangement joins TRBV10-3 to TRBJ2-7; 9 bases line up with TRBD1. Germline CDR1 and CDR2: ENHRY and SYGVKD. This CDR3 has 14 residues. The junction had 9 bases not matched to a gene; V was cut back by 6 bases and J by 6 bases. The CDR3 coding sequence is TGTGCCATCAGAGGGCACCGGGACAGGGTCGAGCAGTACTTC. Protein product: CAIRGHRDRVEQYF.

This clone was seen just once. This sample also contains other DNA sequences that code for the same CDR3. The chain couples TRBV3-1 (or the pseudogene TRBV3-2) to TRBJ1-5; 9 bases match TRBD1. Germline V gene lookup returns CDR1 LGHDT and CDR2 YNNKEL (reference sequence). CDR3 size: 15 residues. The V segment lost 3 bases and the J segment 4 bases; nucleotides outside the gene matches: 4. The CDR3 loop is CASSHSGQGNQPQHF. DNA of the CDR3: TGTGCCAGCAGCCACTCCGGACAGGGGAATCAGCCCCAGCATTTT.

V and J are TRBV6-6 and TRBJ2-7, with 7 bases aligning to TRBD2. Trimming at V came to 5 bases and at J to 0 bases, leaving 7 bases not matched to a gene. CDR1 and CDR2 from the germline V gene are MNHNY and SVGAGI (reference sequence). There are 15 residues in the CDR3. The CDR3 nucleotides are TGTGCCAGCAGTCCCCGGACTAGGGCCTCCTACGAGCAGTACTTC. Protein product: CASSPRTRASYEQYF.

CDR3 region: CASSQYRKRVAKNIQYF. The CDR3 region has the DNA TGTGCCAGCAGCCAATACAGGAAGCGGGTAGCCAAAAACATTCAGTACTTC. This chain uses TRBV3-1 (or the pseudogene TRBV3-2) with TRBJ2-4; tentatively, D is TRBD2 (6 bases). The ends were cut back, 2 bases at V and 0 bases at J, with 14 bases in the middle. The CDR3 sequence is 17 residues long. Germline CDR1 and CDR2: LGHDT and YNNKEL (reference sequence).

This clone was found once. The V and J genes are TRBV19 and TRBJ1-1; no reliable D call. The length of the CDR3 is 14 residues. Trimming stripped 1 base from V and 4 bases from J, with 10 bases between. Looked up from germline, CDR1 is LNHDA and CDR2 is SQIVND (reference sequence). The CDR3 DNA sequence: TGTGCCAGTAGTATAGCGGTGTGGGGCACTGAAGCTTTCTTT. Translating gives CASSIAVWGTEAFF.

The rearrangement uses TRBV5-1 and TRBJ2-7, with a possible D match to TRBD2 (5 bases). V was cut by 1 base and J by 4 bases, with 21 bases left in between. The CDR3 runs to 17 residues. Germline V CDR1 and CDR2: SGHRS, YFSETQ. CDR3 protein: CASSLTPVASRGYEQYF. The CDR3 bases are TGCGCCAGCAGCTTGACCCCCGTCGCCAGCCGGGGTTACGAGCAGTACTTC.

CDR3 sequence reads: CASKGWQGRVNTEAFF. The CDR3 DNA reads as TGTGCCAGTAAGGGGTGGCAGGGCAGGGTGAACACTGAAGCTTTCTTT. V gene TRBV19 combines with J gene TRBJ1-1; a weak D match, TRBD1 (5 bases). Trimming left V 7 bases short and J 0 bases short, with 18 bases between. The germline V gene encodes CDR1 LNHDA and CDR2 SQIVND (reference sequence). The CDR3 totals 16 residues.

CDR3 in amino acids: CASRGGGLDTGELFF. The CDR3 DNA sequence: TGTGCCAGCAGGGGAGGGGGGCTCGACACCGGGGAGCTGTTTTTT. This rearrangement joins TRBV6-5 to TRBJ2-2, with D maybe TRBD2 (7 bases). This CDR3 comprises 15 residues. V was pared by 6 bases and J by 3 bases, with 14 bases between. Germline-derived CDR1 and CDR2 are MNHEY and SVGAGI.